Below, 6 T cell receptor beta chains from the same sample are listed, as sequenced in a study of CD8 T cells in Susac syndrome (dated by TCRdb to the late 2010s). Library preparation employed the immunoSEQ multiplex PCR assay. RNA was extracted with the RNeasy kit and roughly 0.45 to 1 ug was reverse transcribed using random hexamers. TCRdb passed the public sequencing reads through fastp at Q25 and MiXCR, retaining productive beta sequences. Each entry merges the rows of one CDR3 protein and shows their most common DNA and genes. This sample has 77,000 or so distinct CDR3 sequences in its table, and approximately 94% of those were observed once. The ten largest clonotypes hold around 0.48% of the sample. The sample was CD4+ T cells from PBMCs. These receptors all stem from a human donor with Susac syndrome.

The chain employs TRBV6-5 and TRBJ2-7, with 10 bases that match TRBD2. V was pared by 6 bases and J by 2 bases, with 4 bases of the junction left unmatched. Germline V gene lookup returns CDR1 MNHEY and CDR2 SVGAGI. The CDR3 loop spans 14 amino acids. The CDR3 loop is CASSLGLAAYEQYF. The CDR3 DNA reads TGTGCCAGCAGCCTTGGACTAGCGGCCTACGAGCAGTACTTC.

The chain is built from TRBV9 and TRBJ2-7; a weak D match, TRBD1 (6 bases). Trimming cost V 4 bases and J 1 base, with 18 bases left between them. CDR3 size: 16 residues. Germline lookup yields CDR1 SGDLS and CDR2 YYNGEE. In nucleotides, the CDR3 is TGTGCCAGCAGCCCCCGAGGGGACACCGGTTCCTACGAGCAGTACTTC. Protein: CASSPRGDTGSYEQYF.

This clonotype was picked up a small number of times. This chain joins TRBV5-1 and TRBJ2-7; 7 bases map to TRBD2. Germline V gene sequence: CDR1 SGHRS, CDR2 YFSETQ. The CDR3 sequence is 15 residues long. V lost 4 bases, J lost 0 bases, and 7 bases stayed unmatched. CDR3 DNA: TGCGCCAGCAGCGTCTCCGGGACTACCTCCTACGAGCAGTACTTC. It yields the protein CASSVSGTTSYEQYF.

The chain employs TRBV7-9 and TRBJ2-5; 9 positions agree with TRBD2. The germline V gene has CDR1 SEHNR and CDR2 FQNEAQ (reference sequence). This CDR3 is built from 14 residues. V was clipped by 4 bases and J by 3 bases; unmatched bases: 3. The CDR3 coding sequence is TGTGCCAGCAGCTCCGGACTAGCGAAAGAGACCCAGTACTTC. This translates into CASSSGLAKETQYF.

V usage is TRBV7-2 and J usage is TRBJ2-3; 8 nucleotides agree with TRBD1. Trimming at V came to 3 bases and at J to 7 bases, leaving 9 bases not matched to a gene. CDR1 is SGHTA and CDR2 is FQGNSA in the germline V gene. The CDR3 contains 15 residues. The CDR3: CASSFSAGGEHTQYF. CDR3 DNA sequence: TGTGCCAGCAGCTTTAGTGCAGGGGGCGAGCATACGCAGTATTTT.

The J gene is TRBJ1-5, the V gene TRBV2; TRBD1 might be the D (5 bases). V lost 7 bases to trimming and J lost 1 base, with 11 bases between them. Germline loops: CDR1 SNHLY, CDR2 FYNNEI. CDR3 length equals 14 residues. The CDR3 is CASTTQGSNQPQHF. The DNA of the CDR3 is TGTGCCAGCACTACCCAGGGAAGCAATCAGCCCCAGCATTTT. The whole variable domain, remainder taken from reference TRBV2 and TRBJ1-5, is EPEVTQTPSHQVTQMGQEVILRCVPISNHLYFYWYRQILGQKVEFLVSFYNNEISEKSEIFDDQFSVERPDGSNFTLKIRSTKLEDSAMYFCASTTQGSNQPQHFGDGTRLSIL.